Detailed here is one T cell receptor (beta chain). This clonotype was seen at least ten times. Its specific antigen is unknown. The record has no base qualities; no much larger clone is one base away. V loses 2 bases, J loses 2 bases, and the germline ends lie 8 bases apart. The CDR3 runs 14 residues from the cysteine to the phenylalanine. Only the CDR3 DNA stays, 42 bases, in frame from base 1. CDR1 and CDR2 (MDHEN, SYDVKM) derive from the germline V gene. TCR alpha and beta CDR3 regions were amplified with the iRepertoire nested amplicon-rescue multiplex PCR (arm-PCR) platform from RNA. The input for one-step reverse transcription and amplification was about 85-400 ng of either tissue mRNA or PBMC total RNA. Following bead purification, Illumina adapters were added by a secondary multiplex PCR, and the libraries were gel-purified between 200 and 400 bp. Demultiplexing relied on internal 6-nucleotide barcodes carried by the libraries. The libraries were sequenced on an Illumina MiSeq using 2x220 or 2x250 nucleotide paired-end reads. The study's processing was this. Paired reads were merged using FLASH 1.2.11 and aligned with BWA-MEM to the GRCh37 human genome, and TRA and TRB reads were then extracted. An IMGT-derived reference of cassette sequences and CDR3 motifs, with pseudogenes included, was used for V and J assignment. Three-frame translation of reads was performed, and productive CDR3s were defined as those with a C...FGXG motif and no stop codons. Clonotypes were defined as unique combinations of V-J cassette pair and CDR3 amino acid sequence. Reads were filtered by Hamming distance, thresholded by each sample's sequence error rate in mapped regions. TCRdb ran its own pipeline on the public reads, namely fastp trimming at Q25 and MiXCR clone calling, and kept in-frame beta chains. Identical CDR3 proteins give one entry, which carries the most common genes and DNA. V and J calls and clone size were set by TCRdb, not the authors. The sample table lists 44,000 or so distinct CDR3 sequences, 20% to 25% of them with a count of one. The ten biggest clones cover less than 7% of the sample.

This entry is derived from a study of glioma-infiltrating T cells (TCRdb year 2016). Study-wide context: Sequencing of TCR alpha- and beta-chain repertoires was performed on glioma tissue, on non-neoplastic brain tissue, and on matched peripheral blood mononuclear cells. To measure how far tissue and blood T-cell populations diverged, each tissue-infiltrating repertoire was compared against the peripheral blood repertoire of the same patient. The paired cohort comprised three low-grade glioma patients, several primary glioblastoma patients and three non-glioma patients contributing non-neoplastic brain tissue.

Study-level results and caveats: VJ-independent divergence between tissue and blood was found to be below expectation in non-neoplastic patients but above expectation in all gliomas, particularly low-grade gliomas. Very few CDR3 sequences were shared between tissue and blood, attributed to high CDR3 diversity and limited sampling. Group comparisons rested on small numbers: three non-neoplastic, three low-grade glioma and eight glioblastoma patients.

The sequence was collected from a human donor with low-grade glioma or glioblastoma, undergoing nonglioma brain surgery, or in good health (not recorded which). The chain is made from TRBV28 and TRBJ2-3, with no confidently assigned D gene. Sequencing was done on a sample of glioma tissue, nonneoplastic brain tissue, or PBMCs (not recorded which). At the DNA level, the sequence is TGTGCCAGCAGTTTAGTTGGGTCCACAGATACGCAGTATTTT. Its translation is CASSLVGSTDTQYF.